This T cell receptor (beta chain) is drawn from a study of blood T cell repertoires in COVID-19. This clone was picked up one time. Measured with immunoSEQ multiplex PCR; TCRdb has only the in-frame clones, and not every one. The table lists fewer than 250,000 clones, roughly 90% of them singletons. This study enrolled people aged about 18 to 90 from about 24 US geographic areas. Membership in each cohort depended on participant-reported clinical history. This TCR came from a woman aged 25 to 45 with acute COVID-19. Input material: PBMCs or T cells enriched from blood (not recorded which).

The CDR3 sequence: CAISGRTGGSYNEQFF. CDR3 nucleotides: TGTGCCATCAGTGGGAGGACAGGGGGTTCCTACAATGAGCAGTTCTTC. V usage is TRBV10-3 and J usage is TRBJ2-1; 10 bases are shared with TRBD1. Looked up from germline, CDR1 is ENHRY and CDR2 is SYGVKD. The V and J ends lost 4 bases and 1 base, in that order; junction bases with no gene match: 4. The CDR3 spans 16 residues.